This TCR beta chain was retrieved from a study of cytomegalovirus exposure and HLA in healthy donors. General observations from the study: With high specificity and sensitivity, the classifier reportedly diagnosed cytomegalovirus status. Within a later analysis, the majority of CMV-associated TCR beta chains appeared HLA-restricted.

The germline gives CDR1 SGHRS, CDR2 YFSETQ. With 0 bases clipped from V and 7 bases from J, the junction kept 9 bases outside the gene matches. CDR3 length equals 16 residues. PCR primers comprised 60 Vbeta and 13 Jbeta primers. Measured with immunoSEQ multiplex PCR; TCRdb has only the in-frame clones, and not every one. The table has more than 100,000 clones, around 80% seen once. This clone has only a few counts. The antigen remains unidentified. This chain uses TRBV5-1 with TRBJ2-1, with 8 bases that match TRBD1. Sequencing was carried out using PBMCs. This receptor was obtained from a woman between 18 and 29 years old in good health and CMV-seronegative. For the CDR3, the DNA is TGCGCCAGCAGCTTGGGGACAGGGTCGCCCCCAAATGAGCAGTTCTTC. Translating gives CASSLGTGSPPNEQFF. The entire variable domain, with the rest obtained from reference TRBV5-1 and TRBJ2-1, is as follows: KAGVTQTPRYLIKTRGQQVTLSCSPISGHRSVSWYQQTPGQGLQFLFEYFSETQRNKGNFPGRFSGRQFSNSRSEMNVSTLELGDSALYLCASSLGTGSPPNEQFFGPGTRLTVL.